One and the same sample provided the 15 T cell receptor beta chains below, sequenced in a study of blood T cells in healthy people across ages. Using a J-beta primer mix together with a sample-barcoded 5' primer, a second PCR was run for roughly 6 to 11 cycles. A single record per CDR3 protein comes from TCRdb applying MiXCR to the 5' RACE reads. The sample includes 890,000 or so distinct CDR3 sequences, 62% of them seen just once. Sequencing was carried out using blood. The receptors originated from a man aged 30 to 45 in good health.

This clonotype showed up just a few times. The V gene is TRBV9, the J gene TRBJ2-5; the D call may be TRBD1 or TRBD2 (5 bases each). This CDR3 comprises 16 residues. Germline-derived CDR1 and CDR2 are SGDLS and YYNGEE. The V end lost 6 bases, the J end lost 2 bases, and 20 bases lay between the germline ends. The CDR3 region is CASTSQDRGPQETQYF. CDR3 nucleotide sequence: TGTGCCAGCACCTCTCAGGACCGGGGACCGCAAGAGACCCAGTACTTC.

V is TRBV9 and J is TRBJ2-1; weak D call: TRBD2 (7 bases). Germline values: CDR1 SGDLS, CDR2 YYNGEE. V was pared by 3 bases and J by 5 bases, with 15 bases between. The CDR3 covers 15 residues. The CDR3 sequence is CASSARGGLNNEQFF. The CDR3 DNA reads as TGTGCCAGCAGCGCAAGGGGGGGTCTGAACAATGAGCAGTTCTTC.

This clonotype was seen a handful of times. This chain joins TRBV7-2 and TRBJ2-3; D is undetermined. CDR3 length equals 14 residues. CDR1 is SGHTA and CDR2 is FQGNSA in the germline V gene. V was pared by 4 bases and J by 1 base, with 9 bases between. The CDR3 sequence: CASSSPPGTDTQYF. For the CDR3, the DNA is TGTGCCAGCAGCTCCCCACCTGGCACAGATACGCAGTATTTT.

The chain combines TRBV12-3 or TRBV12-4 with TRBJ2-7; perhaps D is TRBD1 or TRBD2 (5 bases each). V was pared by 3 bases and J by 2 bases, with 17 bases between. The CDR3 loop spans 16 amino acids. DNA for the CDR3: TGTGCCAGCAGTTTGGGGACCTACCACCCTACCTACGAGCAGTACTTC. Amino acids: CASSLGTYHPTYEQYF.

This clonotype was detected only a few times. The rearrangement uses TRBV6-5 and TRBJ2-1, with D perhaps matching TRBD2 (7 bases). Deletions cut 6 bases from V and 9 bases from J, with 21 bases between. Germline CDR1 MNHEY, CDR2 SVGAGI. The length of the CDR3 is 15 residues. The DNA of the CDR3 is TGTGCCAGCAGCCCAATGAGGGGGGGCCAGGGTGAGCAGTTCTTC. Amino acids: CASSPMRGGQGEQFF.

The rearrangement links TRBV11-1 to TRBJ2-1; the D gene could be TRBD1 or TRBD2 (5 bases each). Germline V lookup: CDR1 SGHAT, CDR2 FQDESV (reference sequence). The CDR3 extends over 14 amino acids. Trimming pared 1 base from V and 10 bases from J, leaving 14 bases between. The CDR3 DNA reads TGTGCCAGCAGCTTAGGGGTGAGGGGTTGGGAGCAGTTCTTC. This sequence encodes CASSLGVRGWEQFF.

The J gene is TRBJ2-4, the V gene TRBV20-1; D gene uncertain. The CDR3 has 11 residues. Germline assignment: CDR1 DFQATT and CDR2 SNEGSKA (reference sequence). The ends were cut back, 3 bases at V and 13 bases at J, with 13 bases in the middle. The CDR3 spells CSASRPKDQYF. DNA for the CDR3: TGCAGTGCTAGTCGGCCAAAAGACCAGTACTTC.

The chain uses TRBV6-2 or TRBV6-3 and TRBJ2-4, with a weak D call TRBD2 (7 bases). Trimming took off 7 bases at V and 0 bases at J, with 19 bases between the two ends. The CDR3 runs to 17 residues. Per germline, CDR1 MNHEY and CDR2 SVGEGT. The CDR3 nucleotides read TGTGCCAGCACCCACGGGCGGGGGCTAATAGCCAAAAACATTCAGTACTTC. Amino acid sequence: CASTHGRGLIAKNIQYF.

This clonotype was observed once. The CDR3 DNA sequence: TGTGCCTGCAGCAGGCAGAACACCGGGGAGCTGTTTTTT. Its protein product is CACSRQNTGELFF. The chain links TRBV10-3 to TRBJ2-2; D is undetermined. Germline V gene sequence: CDR1 ENHRY, CDR2 SYGVKD. The CDR3 runs 13 residues. With 11 bases removed from V and 1 base from J, the gap between germline ends came to 11 bases.

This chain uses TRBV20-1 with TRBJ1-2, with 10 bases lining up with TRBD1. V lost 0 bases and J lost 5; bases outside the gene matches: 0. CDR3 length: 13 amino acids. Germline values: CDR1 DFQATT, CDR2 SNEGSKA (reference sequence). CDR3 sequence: CSAREDRGYGYTF. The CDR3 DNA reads TGCAGTGCTAGAGAGGACAGGGGGTATGGCTACACCTTC.

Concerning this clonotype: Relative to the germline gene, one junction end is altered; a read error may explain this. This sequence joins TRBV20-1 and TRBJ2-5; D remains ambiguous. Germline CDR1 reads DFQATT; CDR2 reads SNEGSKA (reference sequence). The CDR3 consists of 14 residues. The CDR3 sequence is CNARAPAVQETQYF. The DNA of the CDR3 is TGCAATGCTAGAGCCCCCGCGGTCCAAGAGACCCAGTACTTC.

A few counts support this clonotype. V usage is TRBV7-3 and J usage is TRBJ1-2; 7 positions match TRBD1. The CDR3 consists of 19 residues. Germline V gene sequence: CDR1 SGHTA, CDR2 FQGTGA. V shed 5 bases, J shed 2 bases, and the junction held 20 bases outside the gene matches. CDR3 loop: CASSPLLVLDREGNYGYTF. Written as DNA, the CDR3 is TGTGCCAGCAGCCCACTACTGGTATTAGACAGGGAGGGAAACTATGGCTACACCTTC.

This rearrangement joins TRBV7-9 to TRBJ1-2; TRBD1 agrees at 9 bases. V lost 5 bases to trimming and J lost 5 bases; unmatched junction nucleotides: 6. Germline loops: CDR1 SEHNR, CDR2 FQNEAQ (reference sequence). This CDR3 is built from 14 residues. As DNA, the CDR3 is TGTGCCAGCAGCGCACAGGGGGCGCCTTATGGCTACACCTTC. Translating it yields CASSAQGAPYGYTF.

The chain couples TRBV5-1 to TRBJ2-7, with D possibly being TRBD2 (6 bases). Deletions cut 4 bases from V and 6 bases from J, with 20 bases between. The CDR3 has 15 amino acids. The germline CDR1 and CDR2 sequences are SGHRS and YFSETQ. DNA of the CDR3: TGCGCCAGCAGCCTTCTGGGACTTAGCGTGGGCGAGCAGTACTTC. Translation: CASSLLGLSVGEQYF.

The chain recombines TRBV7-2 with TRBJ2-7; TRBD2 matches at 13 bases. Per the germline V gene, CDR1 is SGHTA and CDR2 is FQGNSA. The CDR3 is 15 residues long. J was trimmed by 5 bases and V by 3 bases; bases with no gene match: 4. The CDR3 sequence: CASSLITSGGDEQYF. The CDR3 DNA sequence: TGTGCCAGCAGCTTGATTACTAGCGGGGGGGACGAGCAGTACTTC.